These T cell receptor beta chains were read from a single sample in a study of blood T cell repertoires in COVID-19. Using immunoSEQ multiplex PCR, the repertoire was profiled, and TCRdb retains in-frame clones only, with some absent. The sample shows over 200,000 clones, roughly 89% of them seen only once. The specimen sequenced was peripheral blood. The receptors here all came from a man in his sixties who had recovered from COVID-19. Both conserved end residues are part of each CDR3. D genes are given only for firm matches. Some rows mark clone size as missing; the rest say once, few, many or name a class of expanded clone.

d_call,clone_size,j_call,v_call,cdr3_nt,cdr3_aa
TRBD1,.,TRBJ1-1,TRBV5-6,TGTGCCAGCAGCTTTGAAAAGGGGGCTATGAACACTGAAGCTTTCTTT,CASSFEKGAMNTEAFF
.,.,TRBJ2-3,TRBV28,TGTGCCAGCACCTCTCCCGGGAGCACAGATACGCAGTATTTT,CASTSPGSTDTQYF
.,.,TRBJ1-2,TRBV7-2,TGTGCCAGCAACGCCCAGACACAAAACTATGGCTACACCTTC,CASNAQTQNYGYTF
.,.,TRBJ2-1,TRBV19,TGTGCCAGTACCAAGGGAGCTACTACTGGAAATGAGCAGTTCTTC,CASTKGATTGNEQFF
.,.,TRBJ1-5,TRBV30,TGTGCCTGGAGTGTACAAGGGGGCAATCAGCCCCAGCATTTT,CAWSVQGGNQPQHF
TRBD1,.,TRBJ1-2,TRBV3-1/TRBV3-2,TGTGCCAGCAGCCATGGGACAGGGATACATGGCTACACCTTC,CASSHGTGIHGYTF
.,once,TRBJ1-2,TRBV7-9,TGTGCCAGCAGCTTTACAGGGAACTATGGCTACACCTTC,CASSFTGNYGYTF
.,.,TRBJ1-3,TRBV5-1,TGCGCCAGCAGCCCGGGGTCTACCTCCGGCGGGAACACCATATATTTT,CASSPGSTSGGNTIYF
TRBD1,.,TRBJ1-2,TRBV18,TGTGCCAGCTCACCGGACAGGGGCAACTATGGCTACACCTTC,CASSPDRGNYGYTF
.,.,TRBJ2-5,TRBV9,TGTGCCAGCAGCTCCGACAGATTAGAGACCCAGTACTTC,CASSSDRLETQYF
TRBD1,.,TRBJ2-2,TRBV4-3,TGCGCCAGCAGCCATAACAGGGGGCCGGGGAACACCGGGGAGCTGTTTTTT,CASSHNRGPGNTGELFF
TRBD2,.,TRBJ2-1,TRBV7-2,TGTGCCAGCAGCCTTAGCGGGGGGGCCTCCTACAATGAGCAGTTCTTC,CASSLSGGASYNEQFF
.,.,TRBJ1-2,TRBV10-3,TGTGCCATCAGTGAGTCGATAGGGGTTTGGAACTATGGCTACACCTTC,CAISESIGVWNYGYTF
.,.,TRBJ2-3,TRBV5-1,TGCGCCAGCAGGACTGGGGCGGAGCGTAGCACAGATACGCAGTATTTT,CASRTGAERSTDTQYF
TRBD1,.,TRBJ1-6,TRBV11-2,TGTGCCAGCAGCCCCCTGGGGACAGTTAATTCACCCCTCCACTTT,CASSPLGTVNSPLHF
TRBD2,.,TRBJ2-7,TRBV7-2,TGTGCCAGCAGCTGGACTAGCTTGCGAGAGCAGTACTTC,CASSWTSLREQYF
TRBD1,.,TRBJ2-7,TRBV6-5,TGTGCCAGCAGAGCCGGGACAGGGTACTACGAGCAGTACTTC,CASRAGTGYYEQYF
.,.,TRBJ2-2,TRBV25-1,TGTGCCAGCAGGGGCATGCTGGTCACCGGGGAGCTGTTTTTT,CASRGMLVTGELFF
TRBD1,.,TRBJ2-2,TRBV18,TGTGCCAGCTCACCACCGACAGGGGGGGCGACCACCGGGGAGCTGTTTTTT,CASSPPTGGATTGELFF
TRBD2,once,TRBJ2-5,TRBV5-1,TGCGCCAGCAGCTTCGTAGGGACTATGGAGACCCAGTACTTC,CASSFVGTMETQYF